The rows below give T cell receptor beta chains drawn from one sample of a study of T cell responses to AZD1222 COVID-19 vaccine. Only in-frame clones appear in the TCRdb table, and some are missing; sequencing was by immunoSEQ multiplex PCR. The sample lists roughly 150,000 clones, roughly 92% occurring once. The sequences come from peripheral blood, collected 28 days after the second AZD1222 dose. These TCRs come from an adult who received the AZD1222 COVID-19 vaccine. Each CDR3 is given with its conserved first and last residue. A D gene is named only where the DNA matches it firmly. Size is omitted from some rows. Given values are once, few, many or a class for expanded clones.

size	V	J	D	CDR3	DNA
NA	TRBV9	TRBJ2-3	TRBD2	CASSVTGTSGVSTDTQYF	TGTGCCAGCAGCGTAACAGGGACTAGCGGGGTTAGCACAGATACGCAGTATTTT
NA	TRBV7-9	TRBJ1-2	TRBD1	CASSPGRTGGVYGYTF	TGTGCCAGCAGCCCGGGCCGGACAGGGGGCGTTTATGGCTACACCTTC
NA	TRBV5-6	TRBJ2-1	NA	CASSSEDEQFF	TGTGCCAGCAGCTCAGAGGATGAGCAGTTCTTC
NA	TRBV7-2	TRBJ2-2	TRBD1	CASSLMGQTTGELFF	TGTGCCAGCAGCTTAATGGGACAGACCACCGGGGAGCTGTTTTTT
NA	TRBV28	TRBJ1-5	TRBD1	CASSLRGGDQPQHF	TGTGCCAGCAGTTTAAGAGGGGGCGACCAGCCCCAGCATTTT
NA	TRBV14	TRBJ2-1	NA	CASSQAGTLYNEQFF	TGTGCCAGCAGCCAAGCGGGGACTCTGTACAATGAGCAGTTCTTC
NA	TRBV10-3	TRBJ2-1	TRBD2	CAITGVSGGTYNEQFF	TGTGCCATCACCGGAGTTAGCGGGGGGACCTACAATGAGCAGTTCTTC
NA	TRBV19	TRBJ1-1	NA	CASSILGTQNTEAFF	TGTGCCAGTAGTATACTCGGGACGCAGAACACTGAAGCTTTCTTT
NA	TRBV12-3/TRBV12-4	TRBJ1-3	NA	CASGELTDTIYF	TGTGCCAGCGGGGAATTGACAGACACCATATATTTT
few	TRBV7-8	TRBJ2-7	NA	CASSYGTTVREQYF	TGTGCCAGCAGCTACGGGACGACGGTGCGGGAGCAGTACTTC
NA	TRBV10-3	TRBJ2-5	NA	CAISVQGQETQYF	TGTGCCATCAGCGTTCAGGGACAAGAGACCCAGTACTTC
NA	TRBV7-6	TRBJ2-3	TRBD1	CASSLGDRRAPNTDTQYF	TGTGCCAGCAGCTTAGGGGACAGAAGGGCCCCCAACACAGATACGCAGTATTTT
NA	TRBV24-1	TRBJ2-7	TRBD1	CATSDRTGTGRWEQYF	TGTGCCACCAGTGACCGAACCGGGACAGGGAGGTGGGAGCAGTACTTC
NA	TRBV5-4	TRBJ2-5	NA	CASSIQETQYF	TGTGCCAGCAGCATCCAAGAGACCCAGTACTTC
NA	TRBV19	TRBJ2-1	TRBD2	CASSMAGAYNEQFF	TGTGCCAGTAGTATGGCGGGAGCCTACAATGAGCAGTTCTTC
NA	TRBV5-4	TRBJ2-2	NA	CASSPASREQELFF	TGTGCCAGCAGCCCGGCTTCCCGGGAACAGGAGCTGTTTTTT
few	TRBV5-4	TRBJ2-7	NA	CASTAVGTYEQYF	TGTGCCAGTACGGCCGTGGGAACCTACGAGCAGTACTTC